Sequencing of this TCR beta chain was carried out in a study of cytomegalovirus exposure and HLA in healthy donors. In the study overall: Most genotyped donors, 81% of around 370, had Caucasian-associated genetic ancestry. Whole-study results and caveats: There was a cluster of highly shared sequence variants that was likely a sequencing artifact.

Turning to this clone: Its antigen is unidentified.

V was clipped by 3 bases and J by 0 bases, with 11 bases between them. The CDR3 is 15 residues long. Germline-derived CDR1 and CDR2 are MGHRA and YSYEKL. As for the donors, each was a healthy bone marrow donor. PCR was performed using 60 Vbeta and 13 Jbeta primers. TCRdb's table, derived via immunoSEQ multiplex PCR, lists solely in-frame clones and lacks some. Found here are 40,000 or so clones; the top ten clones hold under 5%. The specimen was PBMCs. V and J are TRBV4-1 and TRBJ1-1, with D possibly TRBD1 on 5 matching bases. The TCR originated in a male donor in good health and CMV-seronegative. CDR3: CASSHLRQLNTEAFF. The CDR3 bases are TGCGCCAGCAGCCATCTACGACAGCTGAACACTGAAGCTTTCTTT.